This is a list of T cell receptor beta chains from one sample in a study of blood T cells in healthy people across ages. From the 5' RACE reads, TCRdb called clonotypes with MiXCR, one entry per CDR3 protein. The sample consists of 1.6 million or so distinct CDR3 sequences, roughly 30% of them appearing once. Sequencing was carried out using blood. The receptors here all came from a woman aged 30 to 39 in good health. CDR3s include the opening cysteine and the closing phenylalanine or tryptophan. Each record gives: D gene, clone size, V gene, J gene, CDR3 protein, CDR3 DNA. D genes are given only for firm matches. Clone size is not always given. Where it is, it says once, few, many or a class for expanded clones.

TRBD1,-,TRBV7-3,TRBJ2-1,CASSLRVGQGSHEQFF,TGTGCCAGCAGCTTAAGGGTGGGACAGGGGAGCCATGAGCAGTTCTTC
TRBD1,few,TRBV10-2,TRBJ2-5,CASSESRQGGGSQYF,TGCGCCAGCAGTGAGTCGAGACAGGGTGGGGGTTCCCAGTACTTC
-,few,TRBV6-5,TRBJ1-1,CAASRGGNTEAFF,TGTGCCGCCAGCCGGGGAGGGAACACTGAAGCTTTCTTT
TRBD1,-,TRBV20-1,TRBJ1-2,CSAFGTGGNGYTF,TGCAGTGCTTTTGGGACAGGGGGCAATGGCTACACCTTC
TRBD1,few,TRBV20-1,TRBJ1-2,CSASDRVDGYTF,TGCAGTGCCAGCGACAGGGTGGATGGCTACACCTTC
-,-,TRBV7-2,TRBJ1-2,CASSLNADTSYGYTF,TGTGCCAGCAGCTTAAATGCGGACACGAGCTATGGCTACACCTTC
TRBD2,-,TRBV7-6,TRBJ2-3,CASSVTSGTTDTQYF,TGTGCCAGCAGCGTAACTAGCGGGACGACAGATACGCAGTATTTT
TRBD1,-,TRBV2,TRBJ2-2,CASSAPTDRELDTGELFF,TGTGCCAGCAGCGCACCCACTGACAGGGAATTGGACACCGGGGAGCTGTTTTTT
TRBD2,-,TRBV20-1,TRBJ2-5,CSARDRASGNLRGGQYF,TGCAGTGCTAGAGATAGGGCTAGCGGGAACCTCCGTGGGGGGCAGTACTTC
-,-,TRBV6-1,TRBJ2-7,CASSANRAEQYF,TGTGCCAGCAGCGCGAATAGAGCCGAGCAGTACTTC
-,few,TRBV5-1,TRBJ2-3,CASSLVYGGGDTDTQYF,TGCGCCAGCAGCTTGGTATATGGTGGCGGGGACACAGATACGCAGTATTTT
-,-,TRBV2,TRBJ1-6,CASSDPGASLSSYNSPLHF,TGTGCCAGCAGTGATCCTGGGGCGTCGTTAAGCTCCTATAATTCACCCCTCCACTTT
-,few,TRBV12-3/TRBV12-4,TRBJ1-5,CASSFEGAGQPQHF,TGTGCCAGCAGTTTTGAGGGTGCCGGTCAGCCCCAGCATTTT
-,few,TRBV20-1,TRBJ2-5,CSARDLFVGGASPWVETQYF,TGCAGTGCTAGAGATCTATTCGTGGGGGGGGCCTCCCCATGGGTAGAGACCCAGTACTTC
-,-,TRBV25-1,TRBJ2-7,CASSEYGTTAQYF,TGTGCCAGCAGTGAATATGGTACTACTGCGCAGTACTTC
TRBD1,few,TRBV5-1,TRBJ2-7,CASSLETGEYEQYF,TGCGCCAGCAGCTTGGAGACAGGGGAGTACGAGCAGTACTTC
-,few,TRBV7-3,TRBJ2-1,CASSLTLTGKNEQFF,TGTGCCAGCAGCTTAACCCTGACGGGGAAGAATGAGCAGTTCTTC
TRBD1,-,TRBV6-6,TRBJ1-1,CASSHGGTGDTEAFF,TGTGCCAGCAGCCACGGGGGGACAGGAGACACTGAAGCTTTCTTT
-,few,TRBV11-1,TRBJ2-1,CASRYTRGAPYNEQFF,TGTGCCAGCAGATATACCAGGGGAGCGCCCTACAATGAGCAGTTCTTC
TRBD2,-,TRBV7-3,TRBJ2-7,CASSLTSRLAQVPYEQYF,TGTGCCAGCAGCTTAACCTCACGACTAGCCCAGGTCCCCTACGAGCAGTACTTC
TRBD1,-,TRBV9,TRBJ2-5,CASSPPGTGGRETQYF,TGTGCCAGCAGTCCCCCTGGGACAGGGGGTCGAGAGACCCAGTACTTC
TRBD1,once,TRBV5-1,TRBJ1-1,CASSYGQGARTEAFF,TGCGCCAGCAGCTACGGCCAGGGGGCGAGGACTGAAGCTTTCTTT
-,-,TRBV5-1,TRBJ1-4,CASSRYSATNEKLFF,TGCGCCAGCAGCCGGTACAGTGCAACTAATGAAAAACTGTTTTTT
-,once,TRBV11-3,TRBJ2-2,CASSLGLGGPSTGELFF,TGTGCCAGCAGCTTAGGCCTCGGGGGACCGAGCACCGGGGAGCTGTTTTTT
TRBD1,-,TRBV27,TRBJ2-5,CASRGQGKETQYF,TGTGCCAGCAGGGGACAGGGTAAGGAGACCCAGTACTTC
TRBD1,-,TRBV20-1,TRBJ1-1,CSARVGETGAPPGGAFF,TGCAGTGCTAGAGTGGGAGAGACAGGGGCCCCGCCGGGGGGGGCTTTCTTT
TRBD2,few,TRBV7-9,TRBJ2-1,CASSLGGLAGGHYNEQFF,TGTGCCAGCAGCCTCGGGGGACTAGCGGGGGGCCATTACAATGAGCAGTTCTTC
TRBD2,-,TRBV2,TRBJ2-1,CASNWQGTSGSLEQFF,TGTGCCAGCAACTGGCAAGGGACTAGCGGGAGTCTTGAGCAGTTCTTC
TRBD2,-,TRBV28,TRBJ2-3,CASSWRDYTDTQYF,TGTGCCAGCAGTTGGCGGGACTACACAGATACGCAGTATTTT
TRBD1,-,TRBV29-1,TRBJ1-1,CSGNRGRNTEAFF,TGCAGCGGAAACAGGGGGCGGAACACTGAAGCTTTCTTT
-,-,TRBV27,TRBJ2-3,CASSLGYLGTDTQYF,TGTGCCAGCAGTTTAGGTTACCTCGGCACAGATACGCAGTATTTT
TRBD2,-,TRBV11-2,TRBJ2-1,CASSQGLLAGKIFNEQFF,TGTGCCAGCAGCCAAGGACTCCTAGCGGGTAAGATCTTCAATGAGCAGTTCTTC
-,many,TRBV7-9,TRBJ2-5,CASSPSAIQETQYF,TGTGCCAGCAGTCCATCGGCGATCCAAGAGACCCAGTACTTC
-,-,TRBV20-1,TRBJ2-3,CSARDLGSGTDTQYF,TGCAGTGCTAGAGATCTCGGCAGTGGCACAGATACGCAGTATTTT
TRBD2,-,TRBV27,TRBJ2-1,CASGGLAGGYYEQFF,TGTGCCAGCGGGGGGCTAGCGGGGGGCTACTATGAGCAGTTCTTC
TRBD2,-,TRBV3-1,TRBJ2-2,CASSQGSAGGHFGELFF,TGTGCCAGCAGCCAAGGATCAGCGGGGGGGCATTTCGGGGAGCTGTTTTTT
TRBD1,few,TRBV7-2,TRBJ2-5,CASSLAFRGETQYF,TGTGCCAGCAGCTTAGCGTTCAGGGGGGAGACCCAGTACTTC
TRBD2,few,TRBV7-2,TRBJ2-7,CASSLLAGHEQYF,TGTGCCAGCAGCTTACTAGCGGGGCACGAGCAGTACTTC
TRBD1,few,TRBV29-1,TRBJ1-2,CSVGPGQGPNGYTF,TGCAGCGTTGGTCCCGGACAGGGGCCCAATGGCTACACCTTC
-,-,TRBV21-1,TRBJ1-2,CASVRDSNCSYTF,TGTGCCAGCGTCAGGGACTCAAACTGTAGCTACACCTTC
-,few,TRBV20-1,TRBJ2-5,CSARLVGEQETQYF,TGCAGTGCTAGATTGGTCGGGGAGCAAGAGACCCAGTACTTC
TRBD2,-,TRBV20-1,TRBJ2-3,CSARRLAGGPGYF,TGCAGTGCTAGAAGGCTAGCGGGAGGCCCCGGGTATTTT
TRBD1,-,TRBV27,TRBJ1-6,CASSRTGTVKGSPLHF,TGTGCCAGCAGTCGCACCGGGACAGTGAAGGGTTCACCCCTCCACTTT
TRBD1,-,TRBV28,TRBJ2-7,CASSPGTGHSYEQYF,TGTGCCAGCAGCCCCGGGACAGGGCACTCCTACGAGCAGTACTTC
-,-,TRBV30,TRBJ2-4,CAWTPGGKAKNIQYF,TGTGCCTGGACTCCCGGGGGCAAAGCCAAAAACATTCAGTACTTC
TRBD1,few,TRBV10-3,TRBJ1-2,CAISPLTGDYSYGYTF,TGTGCCATCAGTCCCCTGACAGGGGATTACTCCTATGGCTACACCTTC
-,once,TRBV5-1,TRBJ2-4,CASSLEVRGKNIQYF,TGCGCCAGCAGCTTGGAGGTTCGGGGGAAAAACATTCAGTACTTC
-,many,TRBV29-1,TRBJ1-1,CSVEPRTETNTEAFF,TGCAGCGTTGAACCAAGGACAGAAACGAACACTGAAGCTTTCTTT
TRBD2,-,TRBV5-5,TRBJ2-5,CASSRERPSGIPGVKTQYF,TGTGCCAGCAGCCGGGAGCGGCCTAGCGGGATCCCGGGGGTAAAGACCCAGTACTTC
-,-,TRBV27,TRBJ1-4,CASTTRDGDTNEKLFF,TGTGCCAGCACTACCCGTGACGGGGATACGAATGAAAAACTGTTTTTT
TRBD1,-,TRBV6-2/TRBV6-3,TRBJ2-3,CASIRDSLQRPDTQYF,TGTGCCAGCATCCGGGACAGCTTACAACGTCCAGATACGCAGTATTTT
-,few,TRBV5-1,TRBJ1-2,CASSHDRIGYTF,TGCGCCAGCAGCCATGACAGGATCGGCTACACCTTC
-,-,TRBV20-1,TRBJ1-1,CSALAPSRGNTEAFF,TGCAGTGCCCTAGCCCCGAGCAGGGGGAACACTGAAGCTTTCTTT
-,-,TRBV7-9,TRBJ2-7,CASSQDSGDGQYF,TGTGCCAGCAGCCAGGACAGTGGGGACGGGCAGTACTTC
-,few,TRBV6-6,TRBJ1-6,CASRYSRGYNSPLHF,TGTGCCAGCAGATACTCCCGGGGATATAATTCACCCCTCCACTTT
TRBD1,few,TRBV28,TRBJ1-4,CASQGVGNEKLFF,TGTGCCAGCCAGGGGGTTGGTAATGAAAAACTGTTTTTT
-,-,TRBV20-1,TRBJ1-4,CSARGTPKGEKLFF,TGCAGTGCTAGGGGGACCCCTAAGGGGGAAAAACTGTTTTTT
-,few,TRBV18,TRBJ2-7,CASSEAQREQYF,TGTGCCAGCTCAGAAGCGCAGCGCGAGCAGTACTTC
-,few,TRBV7-9,TRBJ2-2,CATNPSLLELFF,TGTGCCACCAACCCGTCCCTCCTGGAGCTGTTTTTT